This T cell receptor (beta chain) was identified during a study of tumour-infiltrating T cells in Burkitt lymphoma. Study summary: Patients covered every epidemiological subtype of Burkitt lymphoma. Productive clonality predicted overall and progression-free survival.

Trimming at V came to 7 bases and at J to 4 bases, leaving 10 bases not matched to a gene. Germline CDR1 reads SGHRS; CDR2 reads YFSETQ. The CDR3 length is 15 residues. Assay: immunoSEQ multiplex PCR; the TCRdb copy retains only in-frame clones and omits some. Among about 6,600 clones listed, under 90% were seen once. Sequenced input: tumor tissue. This receptor was identified in a human donor with Burkitt lymphoma. This chain uses TRBV5-1 with TRBJ2-3, with 9 bases lining up with TRBD2. The CDR3: CASEFSGSGADTQYF. CDR3 DNA sequence: TGCGCCAGCGAGTTTAGCGGGAGTGGAGCAGATACGCAGTATTTT.